This T cell receptor (beta chain) was recovered during a study of shared clonotypes between healthy human individuals. Overall study results and limits: Naive CD4 clonotypes were shared across a few donors at 4.5% to 6%.

Clones were sequenced by immunoSEQ multiplex PCR, and TCRdb holds only the in-frame ones, with some missing. Of about 2 million clones in the sample, approximately 95% were seen once. Donors included only healthy HIV-negative adults lacking recent acute infections or vaccinations. Per germline, CDR1 MNHEY and CDR2 SVGAGI. Trimming pared 2 bases from V and 3 bases from J, leaving 7 bases between. The CDR3 has 13 residues. As concerns this clone: What it recognizes is unknown. This specimen includes other DNA sequences encoding the same CDR3.

The specimen sequenced was naive CD4+ T cells sorted from blood. As to subset: CD45RA+ positively selected. The receptor was isolated from a man aged 18 to 35 in good health. The V call is TRBV6-5, the J call TRBJ1-1; no clear D. CDR3 loop: CASSYGSYTEAFF. CDR3 in DNA: TGTGCCAGCAGTTACGGGTCTTACACTGAAGCTTTCTTT.